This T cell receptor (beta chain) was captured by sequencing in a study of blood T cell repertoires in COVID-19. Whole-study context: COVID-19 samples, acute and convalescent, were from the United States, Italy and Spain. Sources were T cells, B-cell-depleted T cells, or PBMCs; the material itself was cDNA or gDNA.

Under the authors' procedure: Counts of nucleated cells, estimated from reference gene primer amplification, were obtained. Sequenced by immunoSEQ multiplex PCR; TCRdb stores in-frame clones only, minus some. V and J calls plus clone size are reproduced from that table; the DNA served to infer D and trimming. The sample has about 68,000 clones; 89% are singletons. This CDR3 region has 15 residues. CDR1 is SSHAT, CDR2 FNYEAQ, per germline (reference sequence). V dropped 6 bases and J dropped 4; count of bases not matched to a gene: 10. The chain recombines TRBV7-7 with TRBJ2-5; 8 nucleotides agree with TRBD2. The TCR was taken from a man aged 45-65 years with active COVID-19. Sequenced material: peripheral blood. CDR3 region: CASRAGLALGETQYF. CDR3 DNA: TGTGCCAGCAGGGCCGGACTAGCCCTTGGAGAGACCCAGTACTTC.